This entry lists 6 T cell receptor beta chains sequenced from one sample in a study of T cells in Graves' hyperthyroidism and ophthalmopathy (dated by TCRdb to about 2019). The library was built by means of multiplex PCR. The sequencing machine was an Illumina HiSeq 2000. Amplification of TCR beta CDR3 regions was carried out from RNA transcripts. For the first round of RT-PCR on the TCR CDR3, the HTBI primer set was used together with the Qiagen OneStep RT-PCR kit. TCRdb reanalyzed the raw reads on its own, using fastp at Q25 for trimming and MiXCR for clone calling, and kept in-frame beta chains. Each CDR3 protein gets just one entry, which takes the most common genes and DNA from the rows behind it. The table for this sample lists 600,000 to 700,000 distinct CDR3 sequences; about 15% of them were counted only once. The ten top clones hold 3.5% to 4.5% of the sample. Sequencing was performed on blood. The receptors were gathered from a woman in her thirties or forties with Graves' ophthalmopathy.

In the case of this clonotype: One end of the junction does not line up with germline, which may come from a read error. The rearrangement uses TRBV5-1 and TRBJ2-7; 8 nucleotides align to TRBD1. Germline CDR1 reads SGHRS; CDR2 reads YFSETQ. There are 16 residues in the CDR3. CDR3 amino acids: CASSTQLRTGFNEHYF. Written as DNA, the CDR3 is TGCGCCAGCAGCACCCAACTCAGGACAGGGTTCAACGAGCATTACTTC.

This clonotype was observed many times. The chain employs TRBV10-3 and TRBJ2-5; D possibly matches TRBD1 or TRBD2 (5 bases each). CDR1 and CDR2 (germline): ENHRY, SYGVKD. Trimming took 6 bases from V and 5 from J, leaving 16 bases between them. CDR3 length equals 14 residues. The CDR3 bases are TGTGCCATCAGCCAACGACCCGAGGGGGAGACCCAGTACTTC. It yields the protein CAISQRPEGETQYF.

Many counts were recorded for this clonotype. V usage is TRBV7-2 and J usage is TRBJ2-7; 9 bases match TRBD1. Per germline, CDR1 SGHTA and CDR2 FQGNSA. The CDR3 is made up of 15 amino acids. Trimming at V came to 4 bases and at J to 5 bases, leaving 9 bases not matched to a gene. The CDR3 protein is CASSWPGQGIHEQYF. The CDR3 coding sequence is TGTGCCAGCAGCTGGCCGGGACAGGGTATCCACGAGCAGTACTTC. The full variable domain, completed using reference TRBV7-2 and TRBJ2-7, is GAGVSQSPSNKVTEKGKDVELRCDPISGHTALYWYRQSLGQGLEFLIYFQGNSAPDKSGLPSDRFSAERTGGSVSTLTIQRTQQEDSAVYLCASSWPGQGIHEQYFGPGTRLTVT.

This clonotype was seen ten or more times. The chain joins TRBV15 to TRBJ2-7, with D perhaps matching TRBD1 (6 bases). Per germline, CDR1 LNHNV and CDR2 YYDKDF (reference sequence). This CDR3 has 18 residues. The V end lost 0 bases, the J end lost 6 bases, and 24 bases lay between the germline ends. The CDR3 nucleotides read TGTGCCACCAGCAGAGATCCCCCCGTACAGGGATTCTACGGCGAGCAGTACTTC. This encodes CATSRDPPVQGFYGEQYF.

This clonotype was picked up many times. This chain joins TRBV20-1 and TRBJ2-3, with 8 nucleotides matching TRBD2. The CDR3 contains 18 residues. The germline V gene has CDR1 DFQATT and CDR2 SNEGSKA (reference sequence). The ends lost 2 bases at V and 4 bases at J; junction bases unmatched: 17. CDR3 in amino acids: CSARSLAGGGVGADTQYF. CDR3 DNA sequence: TGCAGTGCTAGAAGCCTGGCGGGAGGAGGGGTTGGGGCAGATACGCAGTATTTT.

The sample holds many counts of this clonotype. In DNA form, the CDR3 reads TGCAGCGTTGAAGTTCCGAGACTAGGCGAGACCCAGTACTTC. It codes for CSVEVPRLGETQYF. The chain combines TRBV29-1 with TRBJ2-5, with a weak D call TRBD2 (6 bases). The V gene lost 1 base and the J gene lost 5 bases, with 14 bases spanning the gap. This CDR3 spans 14 amino acids. Germline CDR1 and CDR2: SQVTM and ANQGSEA.